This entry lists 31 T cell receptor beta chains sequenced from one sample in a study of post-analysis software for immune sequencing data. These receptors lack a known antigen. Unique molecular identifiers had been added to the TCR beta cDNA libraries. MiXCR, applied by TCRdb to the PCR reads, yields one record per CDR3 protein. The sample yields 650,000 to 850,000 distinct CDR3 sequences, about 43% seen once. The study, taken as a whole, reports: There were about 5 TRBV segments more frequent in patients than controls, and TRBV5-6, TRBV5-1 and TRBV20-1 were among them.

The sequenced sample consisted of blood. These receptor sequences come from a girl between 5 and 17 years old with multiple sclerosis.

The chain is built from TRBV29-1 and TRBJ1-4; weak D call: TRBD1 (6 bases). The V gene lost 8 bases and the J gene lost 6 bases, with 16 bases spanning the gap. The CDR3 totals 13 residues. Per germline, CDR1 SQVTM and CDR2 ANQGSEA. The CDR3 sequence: CSTSRGGDEKLFF. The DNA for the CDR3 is TGCAGCACGAGCAGGGGAGGGGATGAAAAACTGTTTTTT.

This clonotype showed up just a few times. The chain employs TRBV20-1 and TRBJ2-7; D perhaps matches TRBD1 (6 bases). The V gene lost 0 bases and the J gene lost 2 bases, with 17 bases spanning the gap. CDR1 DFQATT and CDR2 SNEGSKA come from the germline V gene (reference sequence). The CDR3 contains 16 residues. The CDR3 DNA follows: TGCAGTGCTAGAGATCTTGGCACCGGGACAACCTACGAGCAGTACTTC. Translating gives CSARDLGTGTTYEQYF.

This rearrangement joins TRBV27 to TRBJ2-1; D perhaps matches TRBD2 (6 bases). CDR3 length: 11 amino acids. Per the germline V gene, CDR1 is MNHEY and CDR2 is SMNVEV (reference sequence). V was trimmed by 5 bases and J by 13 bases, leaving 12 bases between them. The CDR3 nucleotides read TGTGCCAGCAGTACTGGAGGGTTTCAGTTCTTC. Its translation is CASSTGGFQFF.

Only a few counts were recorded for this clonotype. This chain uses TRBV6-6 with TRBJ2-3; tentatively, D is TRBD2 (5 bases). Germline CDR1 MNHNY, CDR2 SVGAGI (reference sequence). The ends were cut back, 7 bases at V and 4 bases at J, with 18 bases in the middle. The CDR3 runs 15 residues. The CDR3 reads CASTGVSGSPDTQYF. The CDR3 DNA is TGTGCCAGCACCGGGGTCAGCGGATCCCCAGATACGCAGTATTTT.

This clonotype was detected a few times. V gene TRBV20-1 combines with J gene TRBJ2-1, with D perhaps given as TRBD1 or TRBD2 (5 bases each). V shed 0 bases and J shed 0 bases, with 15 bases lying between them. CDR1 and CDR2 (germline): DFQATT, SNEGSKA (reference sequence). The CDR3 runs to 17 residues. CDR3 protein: CSARDVSGQSSYNEQFF. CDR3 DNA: TGCAGTGCTAGAGATGTCTCGGGGCAAAGCTCCTACAATGAGCAGTTCTTC.

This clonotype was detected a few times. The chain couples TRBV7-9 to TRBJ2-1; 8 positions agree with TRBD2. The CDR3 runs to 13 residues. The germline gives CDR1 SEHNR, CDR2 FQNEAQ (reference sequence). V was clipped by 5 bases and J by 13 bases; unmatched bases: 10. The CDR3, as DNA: TGTGCCAGCAGCCCGGGGGGGGTACAATCACAGTTCTTC. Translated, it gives CASSPGGVQSQFF.

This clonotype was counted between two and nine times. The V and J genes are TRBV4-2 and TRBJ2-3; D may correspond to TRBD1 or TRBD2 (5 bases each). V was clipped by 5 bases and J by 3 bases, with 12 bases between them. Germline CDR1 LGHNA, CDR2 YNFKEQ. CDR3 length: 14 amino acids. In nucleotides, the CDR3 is TGTGCCAGCAGCGGCGGCGAGGGGACAGATACGCAGTATTTT. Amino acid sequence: CASSGGEGTDTQYF.

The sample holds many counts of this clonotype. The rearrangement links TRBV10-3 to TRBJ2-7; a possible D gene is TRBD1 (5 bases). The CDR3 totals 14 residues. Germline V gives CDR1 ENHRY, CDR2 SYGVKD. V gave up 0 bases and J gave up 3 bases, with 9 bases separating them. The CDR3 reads CAISESGQGYEQYF. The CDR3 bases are TGTGCCATCAGTGAGTCAGGGCAGGGCTACGAGCAGTACTTC.

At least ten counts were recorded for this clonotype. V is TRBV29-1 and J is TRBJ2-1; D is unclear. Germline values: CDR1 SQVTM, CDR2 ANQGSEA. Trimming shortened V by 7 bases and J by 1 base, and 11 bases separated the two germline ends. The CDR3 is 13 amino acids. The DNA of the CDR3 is TGCAGCGCTCAAGGAGATTCCTACAATGAGCAGTTCTTC. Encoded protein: CSAQGDSYNEQFF.

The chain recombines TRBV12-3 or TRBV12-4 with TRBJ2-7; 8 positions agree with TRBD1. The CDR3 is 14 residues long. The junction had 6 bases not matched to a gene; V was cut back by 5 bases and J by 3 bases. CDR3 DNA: TGTGCCAGCAGTCGACAGGGGTATGGCTACGAGCAGTACTTC. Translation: CASSRQGYGYEQYF.

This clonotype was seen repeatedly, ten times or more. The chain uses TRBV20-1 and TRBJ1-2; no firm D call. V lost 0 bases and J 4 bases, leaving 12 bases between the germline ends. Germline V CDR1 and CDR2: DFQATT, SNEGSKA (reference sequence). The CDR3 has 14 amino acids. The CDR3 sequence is CSARDGRGIYGYTF. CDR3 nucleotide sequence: TGCAGTGCTAGAGATGGACGGGGTATCTATGGCTACACCTTC.

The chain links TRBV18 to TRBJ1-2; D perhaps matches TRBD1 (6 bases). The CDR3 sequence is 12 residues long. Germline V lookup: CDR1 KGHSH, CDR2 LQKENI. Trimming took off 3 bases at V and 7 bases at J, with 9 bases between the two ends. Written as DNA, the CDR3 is TGTGCCAGCTCACCTGAGGGGGTTGGCTACACCTTC. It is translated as CASSPEGVGYTF.

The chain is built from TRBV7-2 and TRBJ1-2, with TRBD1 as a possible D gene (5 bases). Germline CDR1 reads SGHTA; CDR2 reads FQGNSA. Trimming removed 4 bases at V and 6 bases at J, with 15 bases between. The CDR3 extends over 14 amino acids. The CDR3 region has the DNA TGTGCCAGCAGCTGGCGTCTCCAAGGGGATGGCTACACCTTC. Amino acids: CASSWRLQGDGYTF.

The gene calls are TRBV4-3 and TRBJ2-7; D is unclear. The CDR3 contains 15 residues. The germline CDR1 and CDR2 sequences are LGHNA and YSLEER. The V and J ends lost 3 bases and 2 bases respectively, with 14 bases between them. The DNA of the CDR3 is TGCGCCAGCAGCCAGGACCATGGACGGACCTACGAGCAGTACTTC. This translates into CASSQDHGRTYEQYF.

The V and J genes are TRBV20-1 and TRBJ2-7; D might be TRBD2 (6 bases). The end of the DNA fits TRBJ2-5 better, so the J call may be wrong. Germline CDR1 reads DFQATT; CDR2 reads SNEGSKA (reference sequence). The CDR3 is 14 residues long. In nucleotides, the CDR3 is TGCAGTGCTAGCGGCGGGTTCGGGGGAGAGACCCAGTACTTC. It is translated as CSASGGFGGETQYF.

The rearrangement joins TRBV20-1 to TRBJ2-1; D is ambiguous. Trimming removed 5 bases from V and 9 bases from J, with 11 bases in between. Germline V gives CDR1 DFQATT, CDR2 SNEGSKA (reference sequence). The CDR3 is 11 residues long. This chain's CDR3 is CSAAAHGEQFF. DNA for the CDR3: TGCAGTGCTGCTGCTCATGGTGAGCAGTTCTTC.

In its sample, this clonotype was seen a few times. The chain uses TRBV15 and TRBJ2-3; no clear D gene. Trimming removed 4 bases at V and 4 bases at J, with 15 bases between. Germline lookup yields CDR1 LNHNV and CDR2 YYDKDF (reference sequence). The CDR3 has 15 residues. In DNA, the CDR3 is TGTGCCACCAGCATCCCGGGCCCCCTCGCAGATACGCAGTATTTT. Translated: CATSIPGPLADTQYF. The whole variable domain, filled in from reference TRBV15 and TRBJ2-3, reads DAMVIQNPRYQVTQFGKPVTLSCSQTLNHNVMYWYQQKSSQAPKLLFHYYDKDFNNEADTPDNFQSRRPNTSFCFLDIRSPGLGDTAMYLCATSIPGPLADTQYFGPGTRLTVL.

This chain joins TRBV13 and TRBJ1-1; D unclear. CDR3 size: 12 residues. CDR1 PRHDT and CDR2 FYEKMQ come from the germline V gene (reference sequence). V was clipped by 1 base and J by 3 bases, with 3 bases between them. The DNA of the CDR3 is TGTGCCAGCAGCTTAGTCTACACTGAAGCTTTCTTT. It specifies CASSLVYTEAFF.

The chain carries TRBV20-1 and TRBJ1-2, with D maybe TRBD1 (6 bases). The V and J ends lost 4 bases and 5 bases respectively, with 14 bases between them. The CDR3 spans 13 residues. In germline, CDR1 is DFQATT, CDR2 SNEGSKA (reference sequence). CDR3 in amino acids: CSANPRGSYGYTF. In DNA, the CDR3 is TGCAGTGCTAACCCCAGGGGCTCGTATGGCTACACCTTC.

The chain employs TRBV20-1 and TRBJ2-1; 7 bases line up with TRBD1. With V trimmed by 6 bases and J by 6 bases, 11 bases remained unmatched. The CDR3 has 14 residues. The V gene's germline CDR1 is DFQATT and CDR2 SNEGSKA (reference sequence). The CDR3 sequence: CSAPPGTDTNEQFF. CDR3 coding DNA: TGCAGTGCCCCCCCGGGGACAGATACCAATGAGCAGTTCTTC.

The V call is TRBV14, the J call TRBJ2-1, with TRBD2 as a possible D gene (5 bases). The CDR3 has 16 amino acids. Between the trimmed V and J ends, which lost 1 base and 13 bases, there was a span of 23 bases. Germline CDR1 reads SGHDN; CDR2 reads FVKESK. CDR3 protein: CASSQAGSLPFALQFF. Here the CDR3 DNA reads TGTGCCAGCAGCCAAGCGGGATCGTTGCCGTTCGCCTTACAGTTCTTC.

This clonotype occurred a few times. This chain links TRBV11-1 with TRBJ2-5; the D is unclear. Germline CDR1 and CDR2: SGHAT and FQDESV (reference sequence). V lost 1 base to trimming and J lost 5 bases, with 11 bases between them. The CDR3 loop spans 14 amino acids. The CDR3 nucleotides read TGTGCCAGCAGCTTAGGTGGGGAAGTGGAGACCCAGTACTTC. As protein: CASSLGGEVETQYF. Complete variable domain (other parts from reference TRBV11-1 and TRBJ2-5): EAEVAQSPRYKITEKSQAVAFWCDPISGHATLYWYRQILGQGPELLVQFQDESVVDDSQLPKDRFSAERLKGVDSTLKIQPAELGDSAMYLCASSLGGEVETQYFGPGTRLLVL.

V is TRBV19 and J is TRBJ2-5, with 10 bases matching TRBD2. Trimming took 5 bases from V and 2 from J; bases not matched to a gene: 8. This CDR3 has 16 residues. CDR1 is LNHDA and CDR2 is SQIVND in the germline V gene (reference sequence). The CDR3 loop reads CASSVWTSGGQETQYF. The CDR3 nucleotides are TGTGCCAGTAGTGTTTGGACTAGCGGCGGTCAAGAGACCCAGTACTTC.

For the CDR3, the DNA is TGTGCCAGCAGCGTAGGATCAGGTTCTGGGGCCAACGTCCTGACTTTC. Its protein product is CASSVGSGSGANVLTF. This rearrangement joins TRBV9 to TRBJ2-6, with unresolved D. CDR1 SGDLS and CDR2 YYNGEE come from the germline V gene. V lost 0 bases to trimming and J lost 1 base, with 8 bases between them. This CDR3 contains 16 residues.

For the CDR3, the DNA is TGTGCCAGCAGGATAGGGGGGGCCAACGTCCTGACTTTC. This sequence encodes CASRIGGANVLTF. This chain joins TRBV2 and TRBJ2-6; D is unclear. Germline-derived CDR1 and CDR2 are SNHLY and FYNNEI. Trimming stripped 6 bases from V and 4 bases from J, with 7 bases between. The CDR3 consists of 13 residues.

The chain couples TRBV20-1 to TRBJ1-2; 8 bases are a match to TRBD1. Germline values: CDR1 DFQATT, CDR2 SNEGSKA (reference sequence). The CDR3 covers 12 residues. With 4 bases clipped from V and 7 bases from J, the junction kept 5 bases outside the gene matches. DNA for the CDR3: TGCAGTGCTATCACAGGGGGAAGTGGCTACACCTTC. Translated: CSAITGGSGYTF.

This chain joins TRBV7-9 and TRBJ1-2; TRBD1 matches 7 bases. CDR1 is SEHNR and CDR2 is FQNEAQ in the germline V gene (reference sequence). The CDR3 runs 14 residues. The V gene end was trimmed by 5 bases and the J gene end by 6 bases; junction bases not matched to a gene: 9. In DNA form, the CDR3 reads TGTGCCAGCAGCAATCGCAGGGGGTTTGATGGCTACACCTTC. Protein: CASSNRRGFDGYTF.

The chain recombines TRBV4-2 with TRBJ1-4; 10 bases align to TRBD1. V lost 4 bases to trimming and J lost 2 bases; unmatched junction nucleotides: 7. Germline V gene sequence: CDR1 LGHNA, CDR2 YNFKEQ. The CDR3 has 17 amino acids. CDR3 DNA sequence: TGTGCCAGCAGCCCTAGGACAGGGGGGAGCACTAATGAAAAACTGTTTTTT. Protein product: CASSPRTGGSTNEKLFF.

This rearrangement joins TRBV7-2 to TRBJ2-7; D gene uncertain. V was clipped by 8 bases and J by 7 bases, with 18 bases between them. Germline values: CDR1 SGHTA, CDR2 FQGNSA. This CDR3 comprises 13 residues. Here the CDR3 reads CASGPQGSREQYF. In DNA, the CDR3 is TGTGCCAGCGGCCCCCAAGGATCGCGTGAGCAGTACTTC.

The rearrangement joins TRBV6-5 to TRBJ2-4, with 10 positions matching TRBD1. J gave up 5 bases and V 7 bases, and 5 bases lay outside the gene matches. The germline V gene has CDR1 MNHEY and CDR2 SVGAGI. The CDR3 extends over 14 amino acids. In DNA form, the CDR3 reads TGTGCCAGCACACCCGGGACAGGGGAAAACATTCAGTACTTC. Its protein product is CASTPGTGENIQYF.

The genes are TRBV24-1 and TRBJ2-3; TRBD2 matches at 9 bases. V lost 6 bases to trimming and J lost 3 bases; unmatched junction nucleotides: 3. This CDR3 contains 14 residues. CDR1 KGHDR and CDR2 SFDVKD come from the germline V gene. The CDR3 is CATSRLAGTDTQYF. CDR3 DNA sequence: TGTGCCACCAGTCGGCTAGCGGGAACAGATACGCAGTATTTT.